Included here is one T cell receptor beta chain sequence, with context. Only in-frame clones appear in the TCRdb table, and some are missing; sequencing was by immunoSEQ multiplex PCR. The sample consists of about 120,000 clones, over 90% of them appearing once. The V end was cut by 3 bases, the J end by 6 bases, with 11 bases between. Germline CDR1 WSHSY, CDR2 SAAADI. This CDR3 spans 13 amino acids. The data stem from a study of control samples from healthy donors and cancer patients. The sample taken for sequencing was blood. The V gene is TRBV10-2, the J gene TRBJ1-1; possible D gene TRBD1, 6 bases. This TCR came from a man younger than 45 in good health. For the CDR3, the DNA is TGCGCCAGCAGTGAATACAGGGACGCTGAAGCTTTCTTT. Amino acid sequence: CASSEYRDAEAFF.